A single sample gave rise to the 2 T cell receptor beta chains below, sequenced in a study of cytomegalovirus exposure and HLA in healthy donors. Both 60 Vbeta primers and 13 Jbeta primers went into the PCR. The assay was immunoSEQ multiplex PCR, and TCRdb's table has in-frame clones only and misses some. The sample lists about 160,000 clones; around 72% were seen once. The sequenced sample was PBMCs. These receptors originate from a female donor in good health and CMV-seronegative.

J is TRBJ1-4 and V is TRBV28, with TRBD1 matching over 9 bases. CDR3 length equals 16 residues. Unmatched junction bases numbered 13, after V lost 4 bases and J lost 10 bases. Germline V CDR1 and CDR2: MDHEN, SYDVKM. DNA for the CDR3: TGTGCCAGCAGTTCCCCCGGGACAGGGAATGGGGGAAAACTGTTTTTT. This encodes CASSSPGTGNGGKLFF. The whole variable domain, filled in from reference TRBV28 and TRBJ1-4, reads DVKVTQSSRYLVKRTGEKVFLECVQDMDHENMFWYRQDPGLGLRLIYFSYDVKMKEKGDIPEGYSVSREKKERFSLILESASTNQTSMYLCASSSPGTGNGGKLFFGSGTQLSVL.

The count of this clone is one. This sequence joins TRBV5-1 and TRBJ1-6; D might be TRBD1 (5 bases). The V end was cut by 7 bases, the J end by 0 bases, with 8 bases between. CDR3 length: 14 amino acids. The germline V gene encodes CDR1 SGHRS and CDR2 YFSETQ. CDR3 in DNA: TGCGCCAGCTTCGACAGCTCCTATAATTCACCCCTCCACTTT. Its translation: CASFDSSYNSPLHF.